The present T cell receptor (beta chain) was sequenced within a study of OX40 agonist ivuxolimab in advanced cancers. Study background: An agonistic anti-OX40 (CD134) antibody, ivuxolimab, was used to treat the patients.

Sequencing was performed with immunoSEQ multiplex PCR; in TCRdb, only in-frame clones are kept and a portion is missing. This sample yields 55,000 to 75,000 clones, of which roughly 87% are seen a single time; 1.3% belongs to the top ten. The V gene lost 0 bases and the J gene lost 8 bases, with 13 bases spanning the gap. Looked up from germline, CDR1 is LNHDA and CDR2 is SQIVND (reference sequence). This CDR3 is built from 14 residues. Points from the study as a whole: Clonal expansion in partial responders at 0.1-3.0 mg/kg ranked among the lowest. Still undetermined is the antigen specificity of the expanded peripheral T cells.

A remark on this clone: No antigen is known for it.

J is TRBJ1-2 and V is TRBV19; D gene ambiguous. The clonotype comes from an adult with an advanced solid tumor such as melanoma, head and neck, liver or kidney cancer. This sample comprised CD4+ or CD8+ T cells sorted from blood, obtained in a trial of the OX40 agonist ivuxolimab. In nucleotides, the CDR3 is TGTGCCAGTAGTATAGACCGCGACCAGGCGGGCTACACCTTC. Its protein is CASSIDRDQAGYTF.